The rows below give T cell receptor beta chains drawn from one sample of a study of T cell clonotyping in hematopoietic cell transplantation. Produced via immunoSEQ multiplex PCR; TCRdb's table is partial and in-frame only. Of about 26,000 clones listed, 84% are singletons. The sample was peripheral blood mononuclear cells, taken before stem cell transplant. The receptors shown here come from a woman in her sixties or seventies with acute myeloid leukemia. Some clones in this sample may be carry-over from other donors' samples. The CDR3 runs from the conserved cysteine through the conserved F or W. A D gene is named only where the DNA matches it firmly. Size is stated for part of the rows, as once, few or many counts, or as a class when the clone is expanded.

j_call v_call d_call clone_size cdr3_nt cdr3_aa
TRBJ2-7 TRBV9 . . TGTGCCAGCAGCTCTAATTTCGACAGATTGGGCGAGCAGTACTTC CASSSNFDRLGEQYF
TRBJ1-5 TRBV10-3 . . TGTGCCATCAGTGATGGGGGAGGTAATCAGCCCCAGCATTTT CAISDGGGNQPQHF
TRBJ2-7 TRBV6-4 TRBD1 . TGTGCCAGCAGCCCGTCGACAGGGAGCTCCTACGAGCAGTACTTC CASSPSTGSSYEQYF
TRBJ2-2 TRBV9 . . TGTGCCAGCAGCGTAGGGCAGGGATCCGGGGAGCTGTTTTTT CASSVGQGSGELFF
TRBJ2-1 TRBV9 TRBD2 . TGTGCCAGCAGCGCCCAGACTAGCGGGAGATATGAGCAGTTCTTC CASSAQTSGRYEQFF
TRBJ1-3 TRBV7-6 . few TGTGCCAGCAGCCCCCTGTCCACCAGCTCTGGAAACACCATATATTTT CASSPLSTSSGNTIYF
TRBJ2-2 TRBV7-6 TRBD1 . TGTGCCAGCAGCCAGGCCGCAACAGGGGTTCGAACCGGGGAGCTGTTTTTT CASSQAATGVRTGELFF
TRBJ2-7 TRBV7-9 . . TGTGCCAGCACCTCCGGGGTGTCCTACGAGCAGTACTTC CASTSGVSYEQYF
TRBJ2-1 TRBV28 TRBD1 . TGTGCCAGCACCATCGGGACAGGACCTAATGAGCAGTTCTTC CASTIGTGPNEQFF
TRBJ2-7 TRBV7-9 . few TGTGCCAGCAGCTTAGCCGGACAGCCCTACGAGCAGTACTTC CASSLAGQPYEQYF
TRBJ1-5 TRBV28 . . TGTGCCAGCAGTTTGGTAGGTAGCAATCAGCCCCAGCATTTT CASSLVGSNQPQHF
TRBJ2-5 TRBV7-3 TRBD2 . TGTGCCAGCAGCTTAAATGGTCGGGGGGGCTTGGAGACCCAGTACTTC CASSLNGRGGLETQYF
TRBJ2-5 TRBV5-1 . . TGCGCCAGCAGCTTGTACAGGACTGAAGAGACCCAGTACTTC CASSLYRTEETQYF
TRBJ1-1 TRBV15 TRBD1 few TGTGCCACCAGCAGCCAGACAGGGTATCCTGAAGCTTTCTTT CATSSQTGYPEAFF
TRBJ2-3 TRBV5-1 TRBD2 . TGCGCCAGCAGCTTGGAAGCGGGAGGGCCAACAGATACGCAGTATTTT CASSLEAGGPTDTQYF
TRBJ2-5 TRBV10-3 . once TGTGCCATCAGGCCGGGGTACCAAGAGACCCAGTACTTC CAIRPGYQETQYF
TRBJ2-7 TRBV6-6 . . TGTGCCAGCAGTCGTACCGGCAGTACCTACGAGCAGTACTTC CASSRTGSTYEQYF
TRBJ2-7 TRBV5-1 TRBD1 . TGCGCCAGCAGCACTGGGACAGGGAGGGACGAGCAGTACTTC CASSTGTGRDEQYF
TRBJ1-1 TRBV10-3 . few TGTGCCATCAGTATGACCGACAACACTGAAGCTTTCTTT CAISMTDNTEAFF
TRBJ2-7 TRBV7-2 TRBD1 . TGTGCCAGCAGCTCTGACAGGGGGAACGAGCAGTACTTC CASSSDRGNEQYF
TRBJ2-1 TRBV7-2 TRBD2 . TGTGCCAGCAGCTTAGCGGGGACTAGCGGGGGTTCGTCCTACAATGAGCAGTTCTTC CASSLAGTSGGSSYNEQFF
TRBJ2-6 TRBV5-1 TRBD1 . TGCGCCAGCAGTGCGACGGGACAGGGGGGCTCTGGGGCCAACGTCCTGACTTTC CASSATGQGGSGANVLTF
TRBJ2-5 TRBV7-2 TRBD2 . TGTGCCAGCAGCCCGGGACTAGCGGGGGGTTTAGGGACCCAGTACTTC CASSPGLAGGLGTQYF
TRBJ1-1 TRBV25-1 TRBD1 . TGTGCCAGCAGGGGGGCAGGGGGGGACACTGAAGCTTTCTTT CASRGAGGDTEAFF
TRBJ1-5 TRBV6-1 . . TGTGCCACCTCGGGAGGCGGCCAGCCCCAGCATTTT CATSGGGQPQHF
TRBJ1-1 TRBV28 . . TGTGCCAGCAGTATGACAGTGCCGCCTGAAGCTTTCTTT CASSMTVPPEAFF
TRBJ2-3 TRBV7-2 TRBD1 . TGTGCCAGCAGCACCGGGACAGGGGGCGTGTTAGATACGCAGTATTTT CASSTGTGGVLDTQYF
TRBJ1-1 TRBV7-6 . . TGTGCCAGCAGTCTTAGATGGGCGGGTGGCACTGAAGCTTTCTTT CASSLRWAGGTEAFF
TRBJ1-5 TRBV7-9 . . TGTGCCAGCAGCGCAGGAGGGGCGGATCAGCCCCAGCATTTT CASSAGGADQPQHF
TRBJ1-2 TRBV11-2 TRBD1 . TGTGCCAGCAGCTCCTATCACGGGACAGTTCTAAACTATGGCTACACCTTC CASSSYHGTVLNYGYTF
TRBJ2-1 TRBV5-1 TRBD2 . TGCGCCAGCAGACCGGGACTAGCGGACAATGAGCAGTTCTTC CASRPGLADNEQFF
TRBJ2-5 TRBV7-3 . once TGTGCCAGCAGCAACCAGGGTACCCAGTACTTC CASSNQGTQYF
TRBJ1-2 TRBV2 . . TGTGCCAGCAGTGGGAGACAGAGCTATGGCTACACCTTC CASSGRQSYGYTF
TRBJ2-1 TRBV4-1 TRBD1 few TGCGCCAGCAGACGGGGACAGGGGCGAGACAATGAGCAGTTCTTC CASRRGQGRDNEQFF
TRBJ1-2 TRBV19 . . TGTGCCAGTAGTCACGTAAACTGGGCCTATGGCTACACCTTC CASSHVNWAYGYTF
TRBJ1-6 TRBV30 . . TGTGCCTGGAGCCCGCGGTTTAGCTCCTATAATTCACCCCTCCACTTT CAWSPRFSSYNSPLHF
TRBJ1-3 TRBV9 TRBD1 . TGTGCCAGCAGCGTAGGGGGCGGAGGGGGCCCTGGAAACACCATATATTTT CASSVGGGGGPGNTIYF
TRBJ1-6 TRBV7-9 . few TGTGCCAGCAGCTTCGGACAGCGGAGCTCACCCCTCCACTTT CASSFGQRSSPLHF
TRBJ2-1 TRBV9 TRBD2 . TGTGCCAGCAGCGTACAGCGGGAGCAGTGGAATGAGCAGTTCTTC CASSVQREQWNEQFF
TRBJ1-1 TRBV7-9 . once TGTGCCAGCAGCTCCGGGACTCCCGGAGAAGCTTTCTTT CASSSGTPGEAFF
TRBJ1-2 TRBV6-5 . . TGTGCCAGCAGTCCTACGGGGGGGGGACGCGGCTACACCTTC CASSPTGGGRGYTF
TRBJ2-5 TRBV7-2 . once TGTGCCAGCAGCTTAGGAGGGACCCAGTACTTC CASSLGGTQYF
TRBJ2-5 TRBV7-2 . . TGTGCCAGCAGCTTAAGGGGGGAGACCCAGTACTTC CASSLRGETQYF